Reported below is one T cell receptor beta chain. What it recognizes is unknown. Per the germline V gene, CDR1 is SQVTM and CDR2 is ANQGSEA. This CDR3 contains 12 residues. This specimen comes from a study of CXCR3-negative and CXCR3-positive naive CD8 T cells. Study-wide results and limits: For CXCR3-positive naive cells, TRB CDR3s were more hydrophobic than those of CXCR3-negative naive cells.

UMI labels and 5' RACE were used to prepare the TRB cDNA libraries. Each CDR3 protein gets one entry in TCRdb, which reprocessed the 5' RACE reads and gives no DNA. The sample has tens of thousands of distinct CDR3 sequences. Sequencing was done on a sample of naive CXCR3- CD8+ T cells from blood. Documented subset: CD45RO-CCR7+CD27+CD95- naive CD8+ T cells lacking CXCR3 (TNR3-). The chain recombines TRBV29-1 with TRBJ1-2; no DNA is available, so the TRBD1 call from TCRdb remains unchecked. The sequence was obtained from a human donor in good health. Some clones in this sample may be carry-over from other donors' samples. CDR3: CSVRSGGLGYTF.